These 27 T cell receptor beta chains share one sample of origin, sequenced in a study of beta chain features in type 1 diabetes. Study-wide findings and caveats: TCRB CDR3s from Type 1 diabetes patients were moderately but significantly shorter in all four CD4+ subsets.

What these receptors recognize is not known. Every isolated RNA sample was fully reverse transcribed, so sequencing captured expressed TCRB transcripts. Using immunoSEQ multiplex PCR, the repertoire was profiled, and TCRdb retains in-frame clones only, with some absent. The profile shows about 650,000 clones, roughly an eighth of them singletons. The material sequenced was naive CD4+ T cells from blood. Receptor source: a man aged 25 to 40 with type 1 diabetes.

This clone was observed a few times. The chain uses TRBV7-2 and TRBJ2-3, with 9 bases fitting TRBD2. CDR3 size: 16 residues. The V and J ends lost 5 bases and 4 bases, in that order; junction bases with no gene match: 10. Germline V gene data show CDR1 as SGHTA and CDR2 as FQGNSA. The CDR3 nucleotides read TGTGCCAGCAGCATCCGACTAGCGGATCCCGCAGATACGCAGTATTTT. This translates into CASSIRLADPADTQYF.

The sample holds a few counts of this clone. This chain joins TRBV19 and TRBJ2-1; D is unclear. Trimming removed 6 bases from V and 0 bases from J, with 3 bases in between. The CDR3 is made up of 12 amino acids. The V gene's germline CDR1 is LNHDA and CDR2 SQIVND (reference sequence). CDR3 loop: CASSLSYNEQFF. DNA of the CDR3: TGTGCCAGTAGCCTCTCCTACAATGAGCAGTTCTTC.

This clone has just a few counts. CDR3 protein: CASSLYRTSGGNNEQFF. Here the CDR3 DNA reads TGCGCCAGCAGCCTATACCGGACTAGCGGGGGAAACAATGAGCAGTTCTTC. The V and J genes are TRBV5-1 and TRBJ2-1; 13 bases map to TRBD2. CDR3 length equals 17 residues. CDR1 and CDR2 (germline): SGHRS, YFSETQ. The V and J ends lost 4 bases and 5 bases, in that order; junction bases with no gene match: 9.

This clone was detected only a few times. The chain combines TRBV10-3 with TRBJ2-2; 12 nucleotides agree with TRBD2. Germline assignment: CDR1 ENHRY and CDR2 SYGVKD. The CDR3 length is 17 residues. V was clipped by 6 bases and J by 0 bases; unmatched bases: 5. As DNA, the CDR3 is TGTGCCATCAGCCGAACTAGCGGGGGGACGAACACCGGGGAGCTGTTTTTT. Translating gives CAISRTSGGTNTGELFF.

This chain connects TRBV5-1 to TRBJ1-5, with 7 bases fitting TRBD1. The CDR3 runs 15 residues. In germline, CDR1 is SGHRS, CDR2 YFSETQ. The ends lost 5 bases at V and 5 bases at J; junction bases unmatched: 10. The CDR3 spells CASRRLAGGDQPQHF. The CDR3 DNA is TGCGCCAGCAGAAGATTGGCAGGGGGTGATCAGCCCCAGCATTTT.

The chain employs TRBV30 and TRBJ1-5; D is possibly TRBD1 (5 bases). The V and J ends lost 1 base and 5 bases respectively, with 18 bases between them. The CDR3 is 16 residues long. The germline gives CDR1 GTSNPN, CDR2 SVGIG (reference sequence). CDR3 loop: CAWSGVGGSTDQPQHF. CDR3 in DNA: TGTGCCTGGAGTGGGGTCGGGGGAAGTACTGATCAGCCCCAGCATTTT.

This clone appeared a few times. This sample includes further DNA sequences coding for the same CDR3. The chain carries TRBV28 and TRBJ2-1; D gene ambiguous. CDR1 is MDHEN, CDR2 SYDVKM, per germline. The CDR3 has 12 amino acids. Trimming shortened V by 3 bases and J by 5 bases, and 5 bases separated the two germline ends. CDR3 region: CASSLENNEQFF. The CDR3, as DNA: TGTGCCAGCAGTTTGGAGAACAATGAGCAGTTCTTC. The full variable domain, its missing parts supplied by reference TRBV28 and TRBJ2-1, is DVKVTQSSRYLVKRTGEKVFLECVQDMDHENMFWYRQDPGLGLRLIYFSYDVKMKEKGDIPEGYSVSREKKERFSLILESASTNQTSMYLCASSLENNEQFFGPGTRLTVL.

In its sample, this clone was seen a few times. This sequence joins TRBV6-1 and TRBJ2-6; D unclear. Germline V gene data show CDR1 as MNHNS and CDR2 as SASEGT. The V gene lost 2 bases and the J gene lost 0 bases, with 8 bases spanning the gap. The CDR3 runs to 16 residues. CDR3 sequence (DNA): TGTGCCAGCAGTGAAAGTTTGGGCTCTGGGGCCAACGTCCTGACTTTC. This translates into CASSESLGSGANVLTF.

This CDR3 is CASSPTGGGGSDQPQHF. CDR3 sequence (DNA): TGTGCCAGCTCACCAACCGGTGGAGGGGGCTCGGATCAGCCCCAGCATTTT. This chain links TRBV18 with TRBJ1-5; TRBD1 matches at 7 bases. Germline lookup yields CDR1 KGHSH and CDR2 LQKENI. Trimming at V came to 2 bases and at J to 5 bases, leaving 12 bases not matched to a gene. This CDR3 is built from 17 residues.

The rearrangement links TRBV4-2 to TRBJ1-2; 7 bases line up with TRBD1. The V gene's germline CDR1 is LGHNA and CDR2 YNFKEQ. V shed 0 bases and J 6 bases; nucleotides not matched to a gene: 4. The CDR3 runs to 14 residues. CDR3 region: CASSQDRGLDGYTF. The DNA for the CDR3 is TGTGCCAGCAGCCAAGACAGGGGGTTGGATGGCTACACCTTC.

This clone was seen only a few times. J is TRBJ2-2 and V is TRBV5-1; 11 bases fit TRBD2. Germline CDR1 SGHRS, CDR2 YFSETQ. The CDR3 totals 17 residues. The trim removed 4 bases at V and 0 bases at J, leaving 5 bases unmatched. The CDR3 bases are TGCGCCAGCAGCAAGACTAGCGGGGCGACGAACACCGGGGAGCTGTTTTTT. It specifies CASSKTSGATNTGELFF.

The chain combines TRBV7-2 with TRBJ1-2; 8 positions match TRBD1. J lost 1 base, V lost 6 bases, and 16 bases had no gene match. The germline gives CDR1 SGHTA, CDR2 FQGNSA. The CDR3 consists of 18 residues. The CDR3 bases are TGTGCCAGCAGTAATATCGATGGCCGGGACAGGCATAACTATGGCTACACCTTC. Protein sequence: CASSNIDGRDRHNYGYTF.

This chain uses TRBV2 with TRBJ2-2; D is unresolved. V was clipped by 5 bases and J by 4 bases, with 2 bases between them. CDR1 and CDR2 (germline): SNHLY, FYNNEI. The CDR3 sequence is 11 residues long. The CDR3 loop is CASSTTGELFF. CDR3 nucleotides: TGTGCCAGCAGTACCACCGGGGAGCTGTTTTTT.

This clone has a handful of counts. Written as DNA, the CDR3 is TGTGCCAGCAGCCAACTACAGGGGCCCCTCACCTTC. Protein product: CASSQLQGPLTF. The J gene is TRBJ1-2, the V gene TRBV4-2; 7 bases match TRBD1. CDR1 is LGHNA, CDR2 YNFKEQ, per germline. The junction had 7 bases not matched to a gene; V was cut back by 2 bases and J by 13 bases. The CDR3 has 12 residues.

The chain joins TRBV18 to TRBJ2-2; 7 bases align to TRBD1. V lost 3 bases to trimming and J lost 4 bases; unmatched junction nucleotides: 5. CDR1 and CDR2 (germline): KGHSH, LQKENI. The CDR3 has 15 amino acids. The DNA for the CDR3 is TGTGCCAGCTCACCGACCTGGGACAGCACCGGGGAGCTGTTTTTT. Residues: CASSPTWDSTGELFF.

This clone has a handful of counts. The chain employs TRBV27 and TRBJ2-3, with TRBD2 matching over 8 bases. The CDR3 spans 15 residues. J lost 7 bases, V lost 2 bases, and 8 bases had no gene match. Germline V lookup: CDR1 MNHEY, CDR2 SMNVEV (reference sequence). The DNA of the CDR3 is TGTGCCAGCAGTTTACGTCGGGGGGGCGGTAATACGCAGTATTTT. It is translated as CASSLRRGGGNTQYF.

This chain links TRBV4-1 with TRBJ2-7; TRBD1 agrees at 10 bases. V gave up 3 bases and J gave up 5 bases; unmatched junction bases: 7. Per germline, CDR1 MGHRA and CDR2 YSYEKL. The CDR3 spans 15 residues. The CDR3 DNA reads TGCGCCAGCAGCCAGTCCGGGACAGGGGACAACGAGCAGTACTTC. It encodes CASSQSGTGDNEQYF.

This clone was counted only a few times. This chain joins TRBV7-2 and TRBJ1-5; TRBD1 is a possible D gene (5 bases). The V end lost 5 bases, the J end lost 0 bases, and 11 bases lay between the germline ends. CDR1 is SGHTA and CDR2 is FQGNSA in the germline V gene. The CDR3 consists of 15 residues. For the CDR3, the DNA is TGTGCCAGCAGCCCCAGGGTGTATAGCAATCAGCCCCAGCATTTT. As protein: CASSPRVYSNQPQHF. The entire variable domain, with the rest obtained from reference TRBV7-2 and TRBJ1-5, is as follows: GAGVSQSPSNKVTEKGKDVELRCDPISGHTALYWYRQSLGQGLEFLIYFQGNSAPDKSGLPSDRFSAERTGGSVSTLTIQRTQQEDSAVYLCASSPRVYSNQPQHFGDGTRLSIL.

The CDR3 protein is CASSGVSTDTQYF. CDR3 bases: TGTGCCAGCAGTGGGGTTAGCACAGATACGCAGTATTTT. The gene calls are TRBV25-1 and TRBJ2-3; D unclear. CDR3 size: 13 residues. The V gene lost 4 bases and the J gene lost 0 bases, with 5 bases spanning the gap. The germline CDR1 and CDR2 sequences are MGHDK and SYGVNS. Drawing the rest from reference TRBV25-1 and TRBJ2-3, the complete variable domain is EADIYQTPRYLVIGTGKKITLECSQTMGHDKMYWYQQDPGMELHLIHYSYGVNSTEKGDLSSESTVSRIRTEHFPLTLESARPSHTSQYLCASSGVSTDTQYFGPGTRLTVL.

This clone has only a few counts. The chain employs TRBV10-3 and TRBJ2-5, with D possibly matching TRBD1 (5 bases). Germline V CDR1 and CDR2: ENHRY, SYGVKD. This CDR3 has 13 residues. V was pared by 7 bases and J by 1 base, with 10 bases between. Here the CDR3 DNA reads TGTGCCATCAAGGGGATTAGCCAAGAGACCCAGTACTTC. It yields the protein CAIKGISQETQYF.

This chain uses TRBV5-1 with TRBJ2-3; D is possibly TRBD1 (6 bases). The CDR3 totals 14 residues. Germline loops: CDR1 SGHRS, CDR2 YFSETQ. Trimming pared 1 base from V and 0 bases from J, leaving 6 bases between. Here the CDR3 DNA reads TGCGCCAGCAGCTTGACAGGGAGCACAGATACGCAGTATTTT. Translation: CASSLTGSTDTQYF. Drawing the rest from reference TRBV5-1 and TRBJ2-3, the complete variable domain is KAGVTQTPRYLIKTRGQQVTLSCSPISGHRSVSWYQQTPGQGLQFLFEYFSETQRNKGNFPGRFSGRQFSNSRSEMNVSTLELGDSALYLCASSLTGSTDTQYFGPGTRLTVL.

This chain joins TRBV7-6 and TRBJ1-4; TRBD1 agrees at 7 bases. The germline V gene has CDR1 SGHVS and CDR2 FNYEAQ. V trimming: 5 bases; J trimming: 0 bases; junction bases outside the gene matches: 3. The length of the CDR3 is 15 residues. For the CDR3, the DNA is TGTGCCAGCAGCACAGGGACAGCAACTAATGAAAAACTGTTTTTT. This translates into CASSTGTATNEKLFF.

This chain links TRBV2 with TRBJ2-7; 8 bases map to TRBD2. CDR1 is SNHLY, CDR2 FYNNEI, per germline. This CDR3 region has 15 residues. Trimming at V came to 7 bases and at J to 7 bases, leaving 15 bases not matched to a gene. DNA for the CDR3: TGTGCCAGCACCAAGCGGGAGTTAACGGTTGGGGAGCAGTACTTC. This codes for CASTKRELTVGEQYF.

The V gene is TRBV25-1, the J gene TRBJ2-7; 9 bases fit TRBD1. The CDR3 spans 14 residues. V lost 6 bases, J lost 3 bases, and 6 bases stayed unmatched. The germline gives CDR1 MGHDK, CDR2 SYGVNS. CDR3 bases: TGTGCCAGCAGAGTGGGACAGGGAATCTACGAGCAGTACTTC. Translating gives CASRVGQGIYEQYF.

This sequence joins TRBV28 and TRBJ2-7; the D is unclear. CDR1 and CDR2 from the germline V gene are MDHEN and SYDVKM. V shed 7 bases and J shed 2 bases, with 12 bases lying between them. The CDR3 has 13 residues. CDR3 nucleotides: TGTGCCAGCACGCCCTACCCGACCTACGAGCAGTACTTC. Protein sequence: CASTPYPTYEQYF.

This clone has a handful of counts. V is TRBV9 and J is TRBJ1-1, with D maybe TRBD1 (5 bases). The CDR3 extends over 14 amino acids. V lost 4 bases to trimming and J lost 4 bases, with 14 bases between them. The germline CDR1 and CDR2 sequences are SGDLS and YYNGEE. The DNA of the CDR3 is TGTGCCAGCAGCTCTCACACAGGAACCACTGAAGCTTTCTTT. It yields the protein CASSSHTGTTEAFF.

J is TRBJ2-4 and V is TRBV5-4, with 12 nucleotides matching TRBD1. The germline gives CDR1 SGHNT, CDR2 YYREEE (reference sequence). The CDR3 runs to 18 residues. Trimming took 0 bases from V and 8 from J; bases not matched to a gene: 12. The CDR3 here is CASSLAGQGARTNHIQYF. The CDR3 nucleotides are TGTGCCAGCAGCTTGGCGGGACAGGGGGCGCGGACCAACCACATTCAGTACTTC.